The 6 T cell receptor beta chains in this list originate from one sample, sequenced in a study of cytomegalovirus exposure and HLA in healthy donors. TCRdb's table, derived via immunoSEQ multiplex PCR, lists solely in-frame clones and lacks some. The table lists some 130,000 clones, about 95% of them singletons. The sample was PBMCs. These receptors were obtained from a man aged 18-30 years in good health and CMV-seropositive.

The rearrangement uses TRBV5-1 and TRBJ2-7; the D gene is possibly TRBD1 (5 bases). The V gene's germline CDR1 is SGHRS and CDR2 YFSETQ. CDR3 length: 16 amino acids. V lost 2 bases and J lost 6, with 21 bases in between. The CDR3 sequence: CASSLRGGSRVSEQYF. The DNA for the CDR3 is TGCGCCAGCAGCTTACGAGGCGGCAGCAGGGTGTCCGAGCAGTACTTC.

The chain uses TRBV10-1 and TRBJ2-2; 7 nucleotides match TRBD2. The germline V gene has CDR1 WNHNN and CDR2 SYGVQD (reference sequence). The CDR3 runs to 14 residues. This CDR3 reads CARTGGLGGGELFF. The CDR3 region has the DNA TGCGCTAGGACGGGGGGTCTGGGTGGCGGGGAGCTGTTTTTT.

This chain connects TRBV30 to TRBJ1-2; D call uncertain. The V and J ends lost 8 bases and 3 bases respectively, with 13 bases between them. CDR3 size: 12 residues. Germline lookup yields CDR1 GTSNPN and CDR2 SVGIG (reference sequence). CDR3 in amino acids: CAEVGGDYGYTF. CDR3 DNA sequence: TGTGCCGAAGTTGGCGGGGACTATGGCTACACCTTC.

This chain joins TRBV5-4 and TRBJ2-3; D unresolved. The germline CDR1 and CDR2 sequences are SGHNT and YYREEE (reference sequence). The CDR3 has 14 amino acids. V gave up 2 bases and J gave up 1 base, with 8 bases separating them. The CDR3 reads CASSFGVGTDTQYF. The CDR3 DNA sequence: TGTGCCAGCAGCTTCGGAGTGGGCACAGATACGCAGTATTTT. Full variable domain (remainder filled in from reference TRBV5-4 and TRBJ2-3): ETGVTQSPTHLIKTRGQQVTLRCSSQSGHNTVSWYQQALGQGPQFIFQYYREEENGRGNFPPRFSGLQFPNYSSELNVNALELDDSALYLCASSFGVGTDTQYFGPGTRLTVL.

The chain's CDR3 is CASSSGLANTEAFF. The CDR3 nucleotides are TGTGCCAGCAGTTCCGGACTTGCGAACACTGAAGCTTTCTTT. This sequence joins TRBV2 and TRBJ1-1, with no clear D. The CDR3 covers 14 residues. V shed 5 bases and J shed 1 base, with 11 bases lying between them. Per germline, CDR1 SNHLY and CDR2 FYNNEI.

This clone was detected once. The rearrangement joins TRBV5-1 to TRBJ1-1, with a tentative D call TRBD1 (5 bases). The V gene lost 4 bases and the J gene lost 4 bases, with 14 bases spanning the gap. The CDR3 is made up of 14 amino acids. Looked up from germline, CDR1 is SGHRS and CDR2 is YFSETQ. CDR3 nucleotides: TGCGCCAGCAGCGGAGGGGAGGGGACCACTGAAGCTTTCTTT. Amino acid sequence: CASSGGEGTTEAFF.